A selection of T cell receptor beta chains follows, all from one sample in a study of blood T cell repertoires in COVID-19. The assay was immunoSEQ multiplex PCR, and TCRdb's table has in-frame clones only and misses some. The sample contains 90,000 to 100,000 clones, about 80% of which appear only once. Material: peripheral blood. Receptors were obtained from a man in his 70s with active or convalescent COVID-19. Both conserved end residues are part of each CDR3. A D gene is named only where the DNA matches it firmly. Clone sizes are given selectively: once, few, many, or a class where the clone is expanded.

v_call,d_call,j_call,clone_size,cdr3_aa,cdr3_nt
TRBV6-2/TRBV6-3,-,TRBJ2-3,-,CASSYSRDAQYF,TGTGCCAGCAGTTACTCAAGAGATGCGCAGTATTTT
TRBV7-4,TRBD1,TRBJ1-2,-,CASSLWVEWDRGDYGYTF,TGTGCCAGCAGCTTATGGGTCGAGTGGGACAGGGGGGACTATGGCTACACCTTC
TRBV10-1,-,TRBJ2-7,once,CAKNLEQYF,TGCGCCAAAAATCTGGAGCAGTACTTC
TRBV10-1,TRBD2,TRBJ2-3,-,CASSEGTSGTTDTQYF,TGCGCCAGCAGTGAGGGGACTAGCGGCACTACAGATACGCAGTATTTT
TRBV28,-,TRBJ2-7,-,CASHSQGEQYF,TGTGCCAGCCATTCACAGGGCGAGCAGTACTTC
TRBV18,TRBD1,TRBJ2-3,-,CASSANRGQGDTQYF,TGTGCCAGCTCAGCGAATAGGGGACAGGGAGATACGCAGTATTTT
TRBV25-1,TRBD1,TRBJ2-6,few,CASSQTGGSGANVLTF,TGTGCCAGCAGTCAGACAGGGGGCTCTGGGGCCAACGTCCTGACTTTC
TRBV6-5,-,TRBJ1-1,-,CASSYSRGGTEAFF,TGTGCCAGCAGTTACTCACGGGGGGGCACTGAAGCTTTCTTT
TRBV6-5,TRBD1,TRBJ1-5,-,CASTWTGDQPQHF,TGTGCCAGCACCTGGACAGGGGATCAGCCCCAGCATTTT
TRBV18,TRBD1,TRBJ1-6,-,CASSPGQALYNSPLHF,TGTGCCAGCTCACCAGGACAGGCACTCTATAATTCACCCCTCCACTTT
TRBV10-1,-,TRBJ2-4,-,CASSKDSTKNIQYF,TGCGCCAGCAGTAAAGACTCTACCAAAAACATTCAGTACTTC
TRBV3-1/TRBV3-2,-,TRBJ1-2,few,CASSELQGNYGYTF,TGTGCCAGCAGCGAGTTACAGGGTAACTATGGCTACACCTTC
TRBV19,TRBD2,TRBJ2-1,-,CASTQAGVSGRNEQFF,TGTGCCAGTACCCAGGCGGGGGTCTCCGGACGGAATGAGCAGTTCTTC
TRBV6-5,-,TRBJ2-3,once,CASSYRGGGDTQYF,TGTGCCAGCAGTTATCGGGGAGGTGGAGATACGCAGTATTTT
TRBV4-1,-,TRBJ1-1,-,CASSHTGMNTEAFF,TGCGCCAGCAGCCATACGGGGATGAACACTGAAGCTTTCTTT
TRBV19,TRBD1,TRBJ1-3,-,CASSIFSGRGQRNTIYF,TGTGCCAGTAGTATTTTCTCTGGCAGGGGGCAGAGAAACACCATATATTTT
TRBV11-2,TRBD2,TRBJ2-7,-,CASSLRREPYEQYF,TGTGCCAGCAGCTTAAGGCGGGAGCCCTACGAGCAGTACTTC
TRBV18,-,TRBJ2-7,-,CASSPQGQRSEQYF,TGTGCCAGCTCACCACAAGGACAGAGGTCCGAGCAGTACTTC
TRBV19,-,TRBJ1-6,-,CASRNRVVSPLHF,TGTGCCAGTAGGAACAGGGTGGTATCACCCCTCCACTTT
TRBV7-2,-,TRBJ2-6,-,CASSGISGALAANVLTF,TGTGCCAGCAGCGGGATTAGCGGAGCTCTGGCGGCCAACGTCCTGACTTTC
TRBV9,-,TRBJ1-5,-,CASSYTGSNQPQHF,TGTGCCAGCAGTTACACGGGGAGCAATCAGCCCCAGCATTTT
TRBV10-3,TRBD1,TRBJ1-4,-,CAISEDRDLGKLFF,TGTGCCATCAGTGAGGACAGGGATCTTGGAAAACTGTTTTTT
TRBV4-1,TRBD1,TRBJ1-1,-,CASSNGQGRVTEAFF,TGCGCCAGCAGCAACGGACAGGGAAGGGTTACTGAAGCTTTCTTT
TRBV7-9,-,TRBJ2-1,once,CATAPGFPSYNEQFF,TGTGCCACCGCGCCGGGGTTCCCCTCCTACAATGAGCAGTTCTTC
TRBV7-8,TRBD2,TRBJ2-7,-,CASSIGTSGGYEQYF,TGTGCCAGCAGCATCGGGACTAGCGGAGGGTACGAGCAGTACTTC
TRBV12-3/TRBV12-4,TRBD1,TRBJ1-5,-,CASSLTGSQPQHF,TGTGCCAGCAGTTTGACAGGGAGCCAGCCCCAGCATTTT
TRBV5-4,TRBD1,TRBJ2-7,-,CASSLGDRSYYEQYF,TGTGCCAGCAGCTTGGGGGACAGGAGCTACTACGAGCAGTACTTC
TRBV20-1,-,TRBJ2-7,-,CSASPSGYEQYF,TGCAGTGCTAGTCCGTCGGGCTACGAGCAGTACTTC
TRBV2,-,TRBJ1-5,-,CASSEGSGPQHF,TGTGCCAGCAGTGAAGGGAGTGGGCCCCAGCATTTT
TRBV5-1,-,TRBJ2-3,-,CASSLRGGDADTQYF,TGCGCCAGCAGCTTGAGGGGGGGTGACGCAGATACGCAGTATTTT
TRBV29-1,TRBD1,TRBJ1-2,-,CSAGDRGRDYGYTF,TGCAGCGCGGGGGACAGGGGGCGAGACTATGGCTACACCTTC
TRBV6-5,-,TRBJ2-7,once,CASMRGGSLYEQYF,TGTGCCAGCATGAGAGGTGGTAGCCTCTACGAGCAGTACTTC
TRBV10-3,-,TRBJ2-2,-,CAIRQATGELFF,TGTGCCATCAGGCAGGCCACCGGGGAGCTGTTTTTT
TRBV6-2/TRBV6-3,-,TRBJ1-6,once,CASSYRSGGGSPLHF,TGTGCCAGCAGTTACAGATCGGGGGGTGGCTCACCCCTCCACTTT
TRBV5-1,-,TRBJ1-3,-,CASSSRSGGPYSGNTIYF,TGCGCCAGCAGCTCGCGATCGGGGGGACCCTACTCTGGAAACACCATATATTTT
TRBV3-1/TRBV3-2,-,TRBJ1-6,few,CASSYGGSPLHF,TGTGCCAGCTCGTATGGGGGCTCACCCCTCCACTTT
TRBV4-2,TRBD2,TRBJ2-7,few,CASSSGLAYEQYF,TGTGCCAGCAGCTCGGGACTAGCCTACGAGCAGTACTTC
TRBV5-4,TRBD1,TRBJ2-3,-,CASSGGTGRSTDTQYF,TGTGCCAGCAGCGGGGGGACAGGGAGGAGCACAGATACGCAGTATTTT
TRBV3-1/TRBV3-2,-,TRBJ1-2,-,CASSPTGPSYGYTF,TGTGCCAGCAGCCCGACAGGCCCTTCCTATGGCTACACCTTC
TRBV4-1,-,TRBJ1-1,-,CASSRGLLNTEAFF,TGCGCCAGCAGCCGCGGTTTGTTGAACACTGAAGCTTTCTTT
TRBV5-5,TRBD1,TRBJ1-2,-,CASSWGQGKDYGYTF,TGTGCCAGCAGCTGGGGACAGGGGAAGGACTATGGCTACACCTTC
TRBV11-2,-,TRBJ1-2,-,CASSPDYGYTF,TGTGCCAGCAGCCCAGACTATGGCTACACCTTC